The 14 T cell receptor beta chains presented below share a single source sample, sequenced in a study of T cell repertoires in cytomegalovirus infection. The antigens of these receptors remain unknown. TCRdb analysed the reads with MiXCR anew, one entry per CDR3 protein. The table records about 270,000 distinct CDR3 sequences, approximately 22% of them present only once. Specimen: cultured PBMCs, collected from culture after CMV antigen stimulation. Receptors originate from a human donor in good health (CMV status not recorded). Some clones in this sample may be carry-over from other donors' samples.

The rearrangement joins TRBV20-1 to TRBJ2-7, with TRBD2 matching 10 bases. The CDR3 sequence is 14 residues long. Germline CDR1 is DFQATT and CDR2 is SNEGSKA (reference sequence). V trimming: 4 bases; J trimming: 5 bases; junction bases outside the gene matches: 8. The chain's CDR3 is CSAIWASGSDEQYF. As DNA, the CDR3 is TGCAGTGCTATCTGGGCTAGCGGGAGTGACGAGCAGTACTTC.

This clonotype was seen a few times. This chain uses TRBV6-5 with TRBJ2-2, with D perhaps assigned TRBD1 or TRBD2 (5 bases each). V dropped 2 bases and J dropped 4 bases, with 5 bases sitting between them. Germline V gene data show CDR1 as MNHEY and CDR2 as SVGAGI. This CDR3 region has 13 residues. CDR3 bases: TGTGCCAGCAGTTACGGGGGCACCGGGGAGCTGTTTTTT. It encodes CASSYGGTGELFF.

This clonotype was detected ten times or more. The genes are TRBV7-8 and TRBJ2-7; D is perhaps TRBD2 (5 bases). The length of the CDR3 is 13 residues. V was cut by 1 base and J by 6 bases, with 10 bases left in between. Germline V gene lookup returns CDR1 SGHVS and CDR2 FQNEAQ. This CDR3 is CASSLGIGGEQYV. CDR3 sequence (DNA): TGTGCCAGCAGCTTAGGGATCGGAGGCGAGCAGTACGTC.

The J gene is TRBJ1-1, the V gene TRBV11-3; D is possibly TRBD1 (6 bases). The CDR3 contains 14 residues. V was trimmed by 1 base and J by 3 bases, leaving 9 bases between them. The germline gives CDR1 SGHNT, CDR2 YENEEA. The CDR3 region is CASSLAQGHTEAFF. The CDR3 DNA is TGTGCCAGCAGCTTAGCCCAGGGGCACACTGAAGCTTTCTTT. Full variable domain (rest looked up from reference TRBV11-3 and TRBJ1-1): EAGVVQSPRYKIIEKKQPVAFWCNPISGHNTLYWYLQNLGQGPELLIRYENEEAVDDSQLPKDRFSAERLKGVDSTLKIQPAELGDSAVYLCASSLAQGHTEAFFGQGTRLTVV.

This clonotype showed up just a few times. In DNA form, the CDR3 reads TGTGCCAGCAGTCTCTCCGTCTCCTACAATGAGCAGTTCTTC. Translated: CASSLSVSYNEQFF. This chain joins TRBV5-4 and TRBJ2-1; D is unclear. There are 14 residues in the CDR3. Germline values: CDR1 SGHNT, CDR2 YYREEE (reference sequence). Trimming stripped 5 bases from V and 0 bases from J, with 9 bases between.

This clonotype has just a few counts. V gene TRBV11-1 combines with J gene TRBJ2-1; perhaps TRBD2 as D (6 bases). Germline CDR1 is SGHAT and CDR2 is FQDESV (reference sequence). CDR3 length equals 15 residues. V lost 2 bases and J lost 3, with 11 bases in between. This CDR3 is CASSLRGDLYNEQFF. The DNA of the CDR3 is TGTGCCAGCAGCTTACGCGGGGACCTCTACAATGAGCAGTTCTTC. Using reference TRBV11-1 and TRBJ2-1 for the parts outside the CDR3, the full variable domain is EAEVAQSPRYKITEKSQAVAFWCDPISGHATLYWYRQILGQGPELLVQFQDESVVDDSQLPKDRFSAERLKGVDSTLKIQPAELGDSAMYLCASSLRGDLYNEQFFGPGTRLTVL.

The rearrangement joins TRBV5-6 to TRBJ2-1, with D uncertain. The CDR3 runs 15 residues. V was clipped by 7 bases and J by 0 bases, with 14 bases between them. Germline CDR1 SGHDT, CDR2 YYEEEE. This CDR3 reads CASLPFSSSYNEQFF. In DNA form, the CDR3 reads TGTGCCAGCTTACCTTTTAGCAGCTCCTACAATGAGCAGTTCTTC.

This clonotype was found a few times. This sequence joins TRBV28 and TRBJ1-1, with D possibly being TRBD1 (5 bases). The CDR3 extends over 15 amino acids. The germline gives CDR1 MDHEN, CDR2 SYDVKM. Trimming shortened V by 7 bases and J by 4 bases, and 19 bases separated the two germline ends. Here the CDR3 reads CASTPGSAGGTEAFF. The DNA for the CDR3 is TGTGCCAGCACTCCTGGGTCTGCGGGGGGCACTGAAGCTTTCTTT.

This clonotype was counted a few times. The genes are TRBV6-1 and TRBJ2-3; D unresolved. Trimming removed 0 bases at V and 6 bases at J, with 7 bases between. The CDR3 extends over 13 amino acids. The germline gives CDR1 MNHNS, CDR2 SASEGT. Written as DNA, the CDR3 is TGTGCCAGCAGTGAAGCTGAGACGGATACGCAGTATTTT. Its protein is CASSEAETDTQYF.

This chain connects TRBV28 to TRBJ2-1; D is unresolved. The CDR3 length is 13 residues. Germline V gene data show CDR1 as MDHEN and CDR2 as SYDVKM. V was trimmed by 6 bases and J by 5 bases, leaving 11 bases between them. Here the CDR3 reads CASRKEANNEQFF. In DNA form, the CDR3 reads TGTGCCAGCAGGAAAGAGGCGAACAATGAGCAGTTCTTC.

This chain uses TRBV7-6 with TRBJ1-1; the D gene is possibly TRBD1 (6 bases). The germline CDR1 and CDR2 sequences are SGHVS and FNYEAQ. V lost 5 bases, J lost 0 bases, and 13 bases lay in between. The CDR3 is made up of 15 amino acids. CDR3 sequence (DNA): TGTGCCAGCAGCCCCCGGGACACCATGAACACTGAAGCTTTCTTT. Protein sequence: CASSPRDTMNTEAFF.

The rearrangement joins TRBV28 to TRBJ2-1; the match to TRBD2 covers 9 bases. Trimming removed 7 bases from V and 12 bases from J; junction bases left unmatched: 19. The CDR3 has 16 residues. Germline V gene data show CDR1 as MDHEN and CDR2 as SYDVKM. The CDR3 protein is CASTPPLAGLNRGQFF. As DNA, the CDR3 is TGTGCCAGCACACCCCCCCTAGCGGGACTTAATCGGGGGCAGTTCTTC.

This clonotype appeared many times. V gene TRBV28 combines with J gene TRBJ1-2, with TRBD1 matching 7 bases. Losses at the gene ends were 10 bases for V and 1 base for J; bases not matched to a gene: 6. Germline CDR1 MDHEN, CDR2 SYDVKM. The CDR3 is made up of 13 amino acids. The CDR3 DNA is TGTGCCATCCGGGACAGCCATAACTATGGCTACACCTTC. Its translation: CAIRDSHNYGYTF.

In this sample, this clonotype turned up once. Possible read error: a much larger clone is one base away. The rearrangement joins TRBV28 to TRBJ2-7; 10 nucleotides match TRBD2. The junction had 8 bases not matched to a gene; V was cut back by 9 bases and J by 6 bases. Germline V gene sequence: CDR1 MDHEN, CDR2 SYDVKM. The CDR3 covers 13 residues. In DNA, the CDR3 is TGTGCCAGTTCTAGCGGGAGTATCTGCGAGCAGTACTTC. Amino acid sequence: CASSSGSICEQYF.